These T cell receptor beta chains were read from a single sample in a study of radiotherapy plus CTLA-4 blockade in lung cancer. Assay: immunoSEQ multiplex PCR; the TCRdb copy retains only in-frame clones and omits some. The sample comprises about 62,000 clones, around 77% of which are singletons, and around 3% rests with the top ten. This material consisted of peripheral blood, taken from a patient treated with radiotherapy plus ipilimumab. These receptors were collected from a human donor with non-small cell lung cancer who had a complete response to radiotherapy plus ipilimumab. CDR3s leave out the opening cysteine and the closing phenylalanine or tryptophan. Fields, in order: V gene, CDR3 protein.

v_call: TRBV7-2; cdr3_aa: ASSLVAGPPGGYT
v_call: TRBV6-1; cdr3_aa: ASSEGASGRVTGELF
v_call: TRBV13; cdr3_aa: ASSKLAGATYEQY
v_call: TRBV7-2; cdr3_aa: ASTHLSGKETQY
v_call: TRBV7-9; cdr3_aa: ASSLAAGAQETQY
v_call: TRBV30; cdr3_aa: AWSVSRLEQF
v_call: TRBV6-4; cdr3_aa: ASTADRAWQPQH
v_call: TRBV13; cdr3_aa: ASSLVRRTAGANVLT
v_call: TRBV7-9; cdr3_aa: ASSFSLGSGIDTQY
v_call: TRBV5-1; cdr3_aa: ASSLGGGGTDTQY